Below, one TCR beta chain is given with its context. Its antigen remains unknown. The entry originates in a study of cytomegalovirus exposure and HLA in healthy donors. The overall study: An earlier analysis found some 120 million unique TCR beta sequences from approximately 170 million T cells.

The study, taken as a whole, reports: According to a later analysis, donors in an Asian-associated ancestry cluster reportedly had fewer N-insertions than the roughly 640-donor mean. Reportedly, cytomegalovirus status was diagnosed with high sensitivity and specificity.

It was with 60 Vbeta and 13 Jbeta primers that the PCR ran. The table came from immunoSEQ multiplex PCR; TCRdb's copy has only in-frame clones and leaves some out. Found here are about 180,000 clones, about 77% of them singletons; the top ten hold over 2%. The CDR3 runs to 15 residues. V lost 4 bases and J lost 4; bases outside the gene matches: 4. Germline V CDR1 and CDR2: SGHVS, FQNEAQ. This receptor was identified in a woman aged 25-40 years in good health and CMV-seropositive. Material for sequencing was PBMCs. The genes are TRBV7-8 and TRBJ2-2, with 9 bases identical to TRBD1. The CDR3: CASSWGTGSTGELFF. CDR3 DNA: TGTGCCAGCAGCTGGGGGACAGGGTCCACCGGGGAGCTGTTTTTT.